This entry is about one TCR beta chain. Its specificity is not known. The data belong to a study of cytomegalovirus exposure and HLA in healthy donors. Germline V gives CDR1 SGHDN, CDR2 FVKESK. This CDR3 contains 16 residues. V shed 2 bases and J shed 1 base, with 9 bases lying between them. PCR was performed using 60 Vbeta and 13 Jbeta primers. Sequenced by immunoSEQ multiplex PCR; TCRdb stores in-frame clones only, minus some. The data show under 130,000 clones, over 70% seen once. Findings of the study overall: It was in a later analysis that TCR association rates were seen to vary by HLA locus, highest for DRB1 and lowest for HLA-C. A later analysis found common viral pathogens apparently linked to several of the most significant clusters. For presence/absence analyses, sequencing depth was assumed to be roughly uniform across donors.

This chain links TRBV14 with TRBJ1-6; D is uncertain. Sequences were obtained from PBMCs. This receptor was identified in a woman aged 40 to 50 in good health and CMV-seropositive. The CDR3 is CASSQISGSYNSPLHF. Here the CDR3 DNA reads TGTGCCAGCAGCCAAATTTCGGGTTCCTATAATTCACCCCTCCACTTT.